A single sample is the source of the 13 T cell receptor beta chains below, sequenced in a study of human T cells and chemical hapten exposure. Via MiXCR, TCRdb re-called the RACE reads, giving one row per CDR3 protein. The repertoire holds around 100,000 distinct CDR3 sequences, with approximately 11% as singletons. Time point given: patch test 1, 2 weeks after DPC sensitization. Treatment specified: therapeutic diphenylcyclopropenone sensitization with weekly scalp DPC. The starting material was whole blood, obtained in connection with sensitization to the hapten diphenylcyclopropenone (DPC). These receptors were obtained from a woman in her thirties or forties with alopecia areata. Some clones in this sample may be carry-over from other donors' samples.

This clonotype occurred many times. The chain couples TRBV27 to TRBJ2-3, with D unresolved. The CDR3 runs to 14 residues. The germline CDR1 and CDR2 sequences are MNHEY and SMNVEV (reference sequence). The ends were cut back, 6 bases at V and 1 base at J, with 11 bases in the middle. The CDR3, as DNA: TGTGCCAGCAGCCCGGGCCGGGGCACAGATACGCAGTATTTT. Its protein is CASSPGRGTDTQYF.

This clonotype was picked up many times. The chain uses TRBV13 and TRBJ2-1, with 10 bases matching TRBD2. Germline loops: CDR1 PRHDT, CDR2 FYEKMQ (reference sequence). V was pared by 1 base and J by 10 bases, with 13 bases of the junction left unmatched. The CDR3 spans 17 residues. CDR3 in DNA: TGTGCCAGCAGCTTAGCTCGGAGCGGGAGGGCCCTCCGGGAGCAGTTCTTC. Its protein product is CASSLARSGRALREQFF.

This clonotype was found many times. The V gene is TRBV12-5, the J gene TRBJ1-2, with D tentatively TRBD1 (5 bases). V was trimmed by 2 bases and J by 8 bases, leaving 12 bases between them. CDR1 LGHNT and CDR2 FRNRAP come from the germline V gene. The length of the CDR3 is 13 residues. The CDR3 DNA is TGTGCTAGTGGTTTGACAGAGGGGTACGGCTACACCTTC. Its translation is CASGLTEGYGYTF.

V and J are TRBV30 and TRBJ1-2; 7 positions match TRBD1. Germline lookup yields CDR1 GTSNPN and CDR2 SVGIG (reference sequence). This CDR3 contains 13 residues. Germline trimming cut 0 bases from V and 7 bases from J; bases unmatched to any gene: 5. Written as DNA, the CDR3 is TGTGCCTGGAGTGTTACGACAGGGATTGGCTACACCTTC. Its protein is CAWSVTTGIGYTF.

V is TRBV6-5 and J is TRBJ1-5; 9 bases are a match to TRBD1. This CDR3 comprises 15 residues. After removal of 7 bases from V and 3 bases from J, the junction contained 7 bases not matched to a gene. The germline V gene has CDR1 MNHEY and CDR2 SVGAGI. Here the CDR3 reads CASNAGTGYNQPQHF. The CDR3 bases are TGTGCCAGCAACGCTGGGACAGGGTACAATCAGCCCCAGCATTTT.

The gene calls are TRBV2 and TRBJ2-6; either TRBD1 or TRBD2 may supply D (5 bases each). CDR1 is SNHLY and CDR2 is FYNNEI in the germline V gene. The CDR3 length is 17 residues. Trimming left V 6 bases short and J 0 bases short, with 15 bases between. This chain's CDR3 is CASSPGPPGSGANVLTF. In DNA, the CDR3 is TGTGCCAGCAGCCCGGGACCGCCCGGCTCTGGGGCCAACGTCCTGACTTTC.

This clonotype was seen repeatedly, ten times or more. The chain has TRBV4-1 and TRBJ2-2, with a weak D call TRBD2 (5 bases). The CDR3 length is 15 residues. With 3 bases removed from V and 4 bases from J, the gap between germline ends came to 12 bases. From germline, CDR1 is MGHRA and CDR2 YSYEKL. This CDR3 reads CASSHAGKATGELFF. CDR3 DNA sequence: TGCGCCAGCAGCCACGCCGGGAAGGCCACCGGGGAGCTGTTTTTT.

This clonotype was seen ten or more times. The chain recombines TRBV29-1 with TRBJ1-2; 9 bases map to TRBD1. Germline lookup yields CDR1 SQVTM and CDR2 ANQGSEA. The trim removed 7 bases at V and 6 bases at J, leaving 9 bases unmatched. The CDR3 is 13 amino acids. This CDR3 reads CSARGTGSDGYTF. The CDR3 bases are TGCAGCGCTCGCGGGACAGGGTCCGATGGCTACACCTTC.

This clonotype appeared many times. The chain is built from TRBV14 and TRBJ2-1, with 8 bases that match TRBD2. After removal of 1 base from V and 4 bases from J, the junction contained 6 bases not matched to a gene. Germline V gives CDR1 SGHDN, CDR2 FVKESK. CDR3 length equals 16 residues. The CDR3 nucleotides are TGTGCCAGCAGCCAAGTCGGTAGCGGGATATACAATGAGCAGTTCTTC. The encoded protein is CASSQVGSGIYNEQFF.

The CDR3 is CASSRPGPNSYNEQFF. For the CDR3, the DNA is TGTGCCAGCAGCCGGCCGGGCCCGAACTCCTACAATGAGCAGTTCTTC. The V call is TRBV5-4, the J call TRBJ2-1; D uncertain. The V gene lost 4 bases and the J gene lost 0 bases, with 14 bases spanning the gap. The germline V gene has CDR1 SGHNT and CDR2 YYREEE (reference sequence). This CDR3 spans 16 amino acids.

Here the CDR3 DNA reads TGCGCCAGCAGCTTAATCAGCCTACCCTCGAACACCGGGGAGCTGTTTTTT. Residues: CASSLISLPSNTGELFF. The chain links TRBV5-1 to TRBJ2-2; D call uncertain. Germline CDR1 is SGHRS and CDR2 is YFSETQ. V was trimmed by 2 bases and J by 0 bases, leaving 14 bases between them. This CDR3 is 17 amino acids long.

This clonotype appeared a few times. V usage is TRBV19 and J usage is TRBJ1-5; D is possibly TRBD1 (5 bases). CDR1 and CDR2 (germline): LNHDA, SQIVND (reference sequence). The length of the CDR3 is 10 residues. V was cut by 11 bases and J by 9 bases, with 11 bases left in between. CDR3 loop: CAGGIPPQHF. CDR3 nucleotide sequence: TGTGCCGGGGGGATACCGCCCCAGCATTTT.

The chain couples TRBV5-6 to TRBJ2-5; 7 bases align to TRBD1. This CDR3 comprises 14 residues. Per the germline V gene, CDR1 is SGHDT and CDR2 is YYEEEE. The V gene end was trimmed by 6 bases and the J gene end by 2 bases; junction bases not matched to a gene: 7. CDR3 in amino acids: CASTGPGQQETQYF. The CDR3 DNA is TGTGCCAGCACGGGACCGGGACAGCAAGAGACCCAGTACTTC.